This T cell receptor (beta chain) was sequenced for a study of blood T cell repertoires in COVID-19. Study-level information: Sources were T cells, B-cell-depleted T cells, or PBMCs; the material itself was cDNA or gDNA.

As originally analysed: The assay estimated nucleated cells by amplifying reference gene primers. TCRdb's table, derived via immunoSEQ multiplex PCR, lists solely in-frame clones and lacks some. The V and J calls and clone size were taken over from that table, and D and trimming were inferred from the DNA. The profile shows over 55,000 clones, 91% of them singletons. Looked up from germline, CDR1 is GTSNPN and CDR2 is SVGIG (reference sequence). With V trimmed by 0 bases and J by 5 bases, 5 bases remained unmatched. This CDR3 has 14 amino acids. The source of this sequence is a human donor in a cohort sampled during active COVID-19. Source material: peripheral blood. The J gene is TRBJ2-7, the V gene TRBV30; 9 nucleotides align to TRBD2. CDR3 sequence: CAWSVISGGDEQYF. The CDR3 nucleotides read TGTGCCTGGAGTGTAATTAGCGGGGGAGACGAGCAGTACTTC.